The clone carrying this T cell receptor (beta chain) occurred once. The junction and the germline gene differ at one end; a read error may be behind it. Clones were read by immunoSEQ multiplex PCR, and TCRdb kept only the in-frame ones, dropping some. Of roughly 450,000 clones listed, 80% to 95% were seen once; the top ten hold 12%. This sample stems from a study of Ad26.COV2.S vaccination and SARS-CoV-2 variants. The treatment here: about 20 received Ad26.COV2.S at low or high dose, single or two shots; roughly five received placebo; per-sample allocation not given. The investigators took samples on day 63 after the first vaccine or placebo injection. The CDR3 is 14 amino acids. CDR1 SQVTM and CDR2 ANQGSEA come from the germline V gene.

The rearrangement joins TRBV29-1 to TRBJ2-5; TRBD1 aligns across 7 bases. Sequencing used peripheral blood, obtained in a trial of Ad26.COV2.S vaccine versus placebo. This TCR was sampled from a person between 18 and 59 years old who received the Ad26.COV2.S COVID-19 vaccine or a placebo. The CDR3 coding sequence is TGCAGCGTAGAAGACAGGGTAGTCCAAGAGACCCAGTACTTC. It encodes CSVEDRVVQETQYF.